This record concerns one T cell receptor (beta chain) sequence. These data come from a study of blood T cell repertoires in COVID-19. Sequencing was performed with immunoSEQ multiplex PCR; in TCRdb, only in-frame clones are kept and a portion is missing. The sample has about 220,000 clones, around four fifths seen once. Trimming took 0 bases from V and 2 from J, leaving 12 bases between them. CDR1 and CDR2 from the germline V gene are SGHAT and FQNNGV. This CDR3 has 16 residues. This chain joins TRBV11-2 and TRBJ2-3; D unclear. The sequenced material came from peripheral blood. This TCR was sampled from a man aged 25-45 years with active or convalescent COVID-19. CDR3 residues: CASSLDLARPTDTQYF. Written as DNA, the CDR3 is TGTGCCAGCAGCTTAGATCTGGCGCGGCCCACAGATACGCAGTATTTT. Based on the CDR3 plus reference TRBV11-2 and TRBJ2-3, the full variable domain is EAGVAQSPRYKIIEKRQSVAFWCNPISGHATLYWYQQILGQGPKLLIQFQNNGVVDDSQLPKDRFSAERLKGVDSTLKIQPAKLEDSAVYLCASSLDLARPTDTQYFGPGTRLTVL.